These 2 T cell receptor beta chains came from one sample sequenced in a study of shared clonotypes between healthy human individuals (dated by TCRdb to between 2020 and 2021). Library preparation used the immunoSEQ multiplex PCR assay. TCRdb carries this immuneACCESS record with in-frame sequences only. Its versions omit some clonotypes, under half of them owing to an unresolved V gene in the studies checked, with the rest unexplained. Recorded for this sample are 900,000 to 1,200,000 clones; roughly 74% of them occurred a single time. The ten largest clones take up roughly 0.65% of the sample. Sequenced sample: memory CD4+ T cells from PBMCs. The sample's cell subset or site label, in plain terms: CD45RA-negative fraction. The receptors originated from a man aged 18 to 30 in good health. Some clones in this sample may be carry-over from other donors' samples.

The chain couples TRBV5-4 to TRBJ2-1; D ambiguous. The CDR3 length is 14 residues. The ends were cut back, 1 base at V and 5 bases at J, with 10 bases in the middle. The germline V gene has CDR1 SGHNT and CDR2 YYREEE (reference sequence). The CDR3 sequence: CASSLWPRDNEQFF. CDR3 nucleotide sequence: TGTGCCAGCAGCTTGTGGCCTAGAGACAATGAGCAGTTCTTC.

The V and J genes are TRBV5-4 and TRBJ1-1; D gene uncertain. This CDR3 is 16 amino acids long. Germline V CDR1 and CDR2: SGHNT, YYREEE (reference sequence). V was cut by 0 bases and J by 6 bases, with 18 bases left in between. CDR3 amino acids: CASSLVPRVRVSEAFF. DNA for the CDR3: TGTGCCAGCAGCTTGGTCCCGAGAGTCCGGGTGTCTGAAGCTTTCTTT.